The clone carrying this T cell receptor beta chain was counted a few times. These data are taken from a study of cytotoxic CD8 clonotypes in ibrutinib-treated CLL. Study as a whole: The group held roughly twelve relapsed/refractory and 15 treatment-naive patients, with under 18 IGHV unmutated.

Clones were read by immunoSEQ multiplex PCR, and TCRdb kept only the in-frame ones, dropping some. The sample records 80,000 to 95,000 clones, around 79% being singletons. Germline lookup yields CDR1 ENHRY and CDR2 SYGVKD. The CDR3 is 16 amino acids. Unmatched junction bases numbered 6, after V lost 5 bases and J lost 0 bases. The chain recombines TRBV10-3 with TRBJ1-4; 7 nucleotides agree with TRBD1. The TCR was taken from a human donor with chronic lymphocytic leukemia. The sequencing used PBMCs, collected after 12 months of ibrutinib treatment. The CDR3 here is CAISPGTAATNEKLFF. CDR3 nucleotides: TGTGCCATCAGTCCCGGGACAGCTGCAACTAATGAAAAACTGTTTTTT.